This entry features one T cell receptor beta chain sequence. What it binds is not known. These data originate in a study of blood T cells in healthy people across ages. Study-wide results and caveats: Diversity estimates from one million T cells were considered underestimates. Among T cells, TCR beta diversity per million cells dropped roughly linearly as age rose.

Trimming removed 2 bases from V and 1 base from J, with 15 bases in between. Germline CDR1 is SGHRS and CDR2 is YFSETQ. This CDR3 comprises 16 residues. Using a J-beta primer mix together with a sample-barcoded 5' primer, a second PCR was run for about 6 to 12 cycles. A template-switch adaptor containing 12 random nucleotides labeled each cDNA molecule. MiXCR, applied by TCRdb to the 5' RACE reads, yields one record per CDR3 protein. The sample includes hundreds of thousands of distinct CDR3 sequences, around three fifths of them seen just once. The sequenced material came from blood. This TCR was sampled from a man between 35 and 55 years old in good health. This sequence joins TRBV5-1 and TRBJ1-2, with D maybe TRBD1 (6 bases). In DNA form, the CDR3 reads TGCGCCAGCAGCTTCGGGGGCGACAAGCTTAACTATGGCTACACCTTC. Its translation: CASSFGGDKLNYGYTF. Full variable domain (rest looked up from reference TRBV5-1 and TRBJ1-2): KAGVTQTPRYLIKTRGQQVTLSCSPISGHRSVSWYQQTPGQGLQFLFEYFSETQRNKGNFPGRFSGRQFSNSRSEMNVSTLELGDSALYLCASSFGGDKLNYGYTFGSGTRLTVV.